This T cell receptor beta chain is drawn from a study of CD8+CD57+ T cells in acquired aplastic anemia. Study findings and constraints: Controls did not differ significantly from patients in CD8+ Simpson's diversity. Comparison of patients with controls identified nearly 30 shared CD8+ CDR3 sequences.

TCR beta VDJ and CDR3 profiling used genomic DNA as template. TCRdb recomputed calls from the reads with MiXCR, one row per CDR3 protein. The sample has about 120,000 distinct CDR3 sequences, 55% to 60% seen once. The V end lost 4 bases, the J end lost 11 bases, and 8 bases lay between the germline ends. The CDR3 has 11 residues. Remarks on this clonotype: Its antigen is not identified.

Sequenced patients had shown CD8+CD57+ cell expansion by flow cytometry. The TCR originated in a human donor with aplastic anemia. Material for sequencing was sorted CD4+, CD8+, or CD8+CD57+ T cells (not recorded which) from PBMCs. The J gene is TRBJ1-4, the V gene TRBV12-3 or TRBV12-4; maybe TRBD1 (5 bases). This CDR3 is CASSSGGKLFF. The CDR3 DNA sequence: TGTGCCAGCAGTTCCGGGGGGAAACTGTTTTTT.